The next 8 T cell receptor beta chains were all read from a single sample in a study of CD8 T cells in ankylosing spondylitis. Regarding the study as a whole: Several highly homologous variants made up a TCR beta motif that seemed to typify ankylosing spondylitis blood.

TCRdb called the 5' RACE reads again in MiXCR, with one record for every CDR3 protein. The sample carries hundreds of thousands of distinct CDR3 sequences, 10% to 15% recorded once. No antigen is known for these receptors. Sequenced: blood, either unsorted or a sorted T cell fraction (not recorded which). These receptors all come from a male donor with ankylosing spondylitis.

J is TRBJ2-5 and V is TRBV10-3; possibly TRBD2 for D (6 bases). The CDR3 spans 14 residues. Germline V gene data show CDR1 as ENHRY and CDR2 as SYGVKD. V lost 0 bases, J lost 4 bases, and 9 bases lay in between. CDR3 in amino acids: CAISESEGVETQYF. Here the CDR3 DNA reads TGTGCCATCAGTGAGTCGGAGGGAGTAGAGACCCAGTACTTC.

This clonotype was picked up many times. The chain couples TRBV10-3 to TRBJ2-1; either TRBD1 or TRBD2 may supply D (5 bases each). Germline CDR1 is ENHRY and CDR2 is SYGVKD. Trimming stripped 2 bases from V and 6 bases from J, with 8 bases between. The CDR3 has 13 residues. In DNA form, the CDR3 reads TGTGCCATCAGTGAGGGGGGTGGCAATGAGCAGTTCTTC. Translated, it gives CAISEGGGNEQFF.

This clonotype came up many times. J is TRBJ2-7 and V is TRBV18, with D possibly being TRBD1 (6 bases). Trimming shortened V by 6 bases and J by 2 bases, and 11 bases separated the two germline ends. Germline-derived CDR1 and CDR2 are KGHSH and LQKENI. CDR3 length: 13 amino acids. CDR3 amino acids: CASSQGRTYEQYF. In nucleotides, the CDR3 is TGTGCCAGCTCTCAGGGGAGAACCTACGAGCAGTACTTC.

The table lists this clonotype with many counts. CDR3 coding DNA: TGTGCCACCAGCAAGGGCCCACTCGCCTACAATGAGCAGTTCTTC. It is translated as CATSKGPLAYNEQFF. The rearrangement uses TRBV15 and TRBJ2-1; D gene unclear. Deletions cut 4 bases from V and 2 bases from J, with 12 bases between. CDR1 is LNHNV, CDR2 YYDKDF, per germline (reference sequence). There are 15 residues in the CDR3.

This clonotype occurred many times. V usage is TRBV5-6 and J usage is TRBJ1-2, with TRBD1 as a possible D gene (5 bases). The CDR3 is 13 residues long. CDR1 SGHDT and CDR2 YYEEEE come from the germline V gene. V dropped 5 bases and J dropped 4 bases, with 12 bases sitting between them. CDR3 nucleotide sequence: TGTGCCAGCAGTATGGACACCCGCTATGGCTACACCTTC. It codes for CASSMDTRYGYTF. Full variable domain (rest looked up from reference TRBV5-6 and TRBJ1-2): DAGVTQSPTHLIKTRGQQVTLRCSPKSGHDTVSWYQQALGQGPQFIFQYYEEEERQRGNFPDRFSGHQFPNYSSELNVNALLLGDSALYLCASSMDTRYGYTFGSGTRLTVV.

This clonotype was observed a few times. The CDR3 DNA reads as TGTGCTAGTGGTTCCGGGCAGGGCTATGGCTACACCTTC. It is translated as CASGSGQGYGYTF. The chain links TRBV12-5 to TRBJ1-2; the D gene is possibly TRBD1 (5 bases). The germline gives CDR1 LGHNT, CDR2 FRNRAP. The V and J ends lost 4 bases and 4 bases respectively, with 10 bases between them. This CDR3 spans 13 amino acids.

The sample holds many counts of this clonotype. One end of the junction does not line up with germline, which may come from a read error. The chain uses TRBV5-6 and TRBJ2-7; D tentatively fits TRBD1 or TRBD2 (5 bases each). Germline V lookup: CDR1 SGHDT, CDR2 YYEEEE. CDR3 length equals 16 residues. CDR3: CASSSTVGTANIIADF. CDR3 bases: TGTGCCAGCAGCTCCACAGTCGGGACGGCGAACATCATAGCCGACTTC.

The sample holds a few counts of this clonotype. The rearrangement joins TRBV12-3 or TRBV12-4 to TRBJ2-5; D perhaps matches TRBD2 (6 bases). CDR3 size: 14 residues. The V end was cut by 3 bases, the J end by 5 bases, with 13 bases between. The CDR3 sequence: CASSFRAGTETQYF. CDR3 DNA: TGTGCCAGCAGTTTTAGGGCGGGAACGGAGACCCAGTACTTC.